Presented here are 21 T cell receptor beta chains from one specimen sequenced in a study of blood T cells in healthy people across ages. The second PCR ran about 7 to 12 cycles with a sample-barcoded 5' primer and J-beta primers. One entry per CDR3 protein results from TCRdb running MiXCR on the 5' RACE reads. The table includes hundreds of thousands of distinct CDR3 sequences, under 70% detected once. The specimen was blood. All receptors come from a man aged 60 to 75 in good health.

A remark on this clonotype: This may arise from a read error, as a much more abundant clone is one base away. The chain's CDR3 is CASGSQATAGYTF. The CDR3, as DNA: TGTGCCAGTGGGTCCCAGGCAACGGCTGGCTACACCTTC. The chain combines TRBV19 with TRBJ1-2, with D unresolved. Trimming took off 8 bases at V and 7 bases at J, with 17 bases between the two ends. CDR3 length: 13 residues. Looked up from germline, CDR1 is LNHDA and CDR2 is SQIVND (reference sequence).

V is TRBV7-6 and J is TRBJ1-2; no clear D. In germline, CDR1 is SGHVS, CDR2 FNYEAQ. The CDR3 is 15 residues long. V shed 5 bases and J shed 2 bases, with 15 bases lying between them. CDR3 DNA sequence: TGTGCCAGCAGCCAAGATCCCACGTGGAACTATGGCTACACCTTC. It codes for CASSQDPTWNYGYTF.

This clonotype was seen at least ten times. V is TRBV5-1 and J is TRBJ2-3; 7 bases are a match to TRBD1. The CDR3 has 15 residues. Trimming cost V 4 bases and J 2 bases; bases outside gene matches: 7. Germline V CDR1 and CDR2: SGHRS, YFSETQ. The CDR3 spells CASSDTGDPTDTQYF. The CDR3 region has the DNA TGCGCCAGCAGCGACACAGGGGACCCCACAGATACGCAGTATTTT.

The chain uses TRBV2 and TRBJ2-1; TRBD2 matches 14 bases. Germline loops: CDR1 SNHLY, CDR2 FYNNEI. The length of the CDR3 is 15 residues. Trimming removed 7 bases from V and 13 bases from J; junction bases left unmatched: 12. The CDR3 loop is CASILTSGGAGEQFF. The CDR3 bases are TGTGCCAGCATTTTGACTAGCGGGGGGGCCGGAGAACAGTTCTTC.

V gene TRBV7-2 combines with J gene TRBJ1-5, with D uncertain. This CDR3 contains 14 residues. V gave up 0 bases and J gave up 3 bases, with 6 bases separating them. In germline, CDR1 is SGHTA, CDR2 FQGNSA. CDR3 residues: CASSLANTNQPQHF. The CDR3 region has the DNA TGTGCCAGCAGCTTAGCCAATACCAATCAGCCCCAGCATTTT.

Only a few counts were recorded for this clonotype. The chain links TRBV5-5 to TRBJ2-5; 9 bases line up with TRBD2. Per the germline V gene, CDR1 is SGHKS and CDR2 is YYEKEE (reference sequence). The CDR3 has 16 amino acids. V trimming: 4 bases; J trimming: 0 bases; junction bases outside the gene matches: 7. The CDR3 region has the DNA TGTGCCAGCAGCAGACTAGCGGCGACCAACCAAGAGACCCAGTACTTC. The encoded protein is CASSRLAATNQETQYF.

The chain is built from TRBV28 and TRBJ1-2, with 7 bases identical to TRBD1. The germline CDR1 and CDR2 sequences are MDHEN and SYDVKM. The CDR3 extends over 14 amino acids. The V segment lost 5 bases and the J segment 4 bases; nucleotides outside the gene matches: 7. CDR3 sequence (DNA): TGTGCCAGCAGTCAACCAGGGGGTTCCTATGGCTACACCTTC. This gives the protein CASSQPGGSYGYTF.

This sequence joins TRBV5-1 and TRBJ2-3; D not certain. The CDR3 extends over 15 amino acids. Germline-derived CDR1 and CDR2 are SGHRS and YFSETQ. Trimming left V 0 bases short and J 0 bases short, with 8 bases between. The chain's CDR3 is CASSLGLVSTDTQYF. The CDR3 DNA is TGCGCCAGCAGCTTGGGGCTAGTAAGCACAGATACGCAGTATTTT.

This chain links TRBV5-1 with TRBJ2-3; D ambiguous. This CDR3 region has 14 residues. CDR1 is SGHRS and CDR2 is YFSETQ in the germline V gene. Trimming pared 2 bases from V and 6 bases from J, leaving 13 bases between. The CDR3 spells CASSLNSAPDTQYF. As DNA, the CDR3 is TGCGCCAGCAGCTTAAATTCGGCGCCCGATACGCAGTATTTT.

The CDR3 DNA is TGTGCCAGCAGTAACGGGACAACAAGGGATTGTGAGCAGTTCTTC. Encoded protein: CASSNGTTRDCEQFF. J is TRBJ2-1 and V is TRBV6-7; possibly TRBD1 for D (6 bases). TRBV6-7 is filed as an ORF, its function uncertain. The CDR3 loop spans 15 amino acids. The V end was cut by 5 bases, the J end by 9 bases, with 20 bases between.

As concerns this clonotype: Germline and junction disagree at one end, which may indicate a read error. The genes are TRBV20-1 and TRBJ2-1, with TRBD2 matching 16 bases. The CDR3 covers 15 residues. Germline V gene sequence: CDR1 DFQATT, CDR2 SNEGSKA (reference sequence). CDR3 bases: TGCAGTGCTAGATCCGGGACTAGCGGGGGGGTTGGTACGTTTTTC. It yields the protein CSARSGTSGGVGTFF.

The chain combines TRBV5-1 with TRBJ1-6, with no clear D. The CDR3 has 14 residues. Per the germline V gene, CDR1 is SGHRS and CDR2 is YFSETQ. V lost 4 bases to trimming and J lost 6 bases, with 11 bases between them. The CDR3 nucleotides are TGCGCCAGCAGCCCGGGAGATCGTAATTCACCCCTCCACTTT. Translated: CASSPGDRNSPLHF.

This clonotype was picked up a small number of times. The rearrangement uses TRBV11-2 and TRBJ1-1; 8 nucleotides match TRBD1. Germline CDR1 is SGHAT and CDR2 is FQNNGV. The trim removed 3 bases at V and 5 bases at J, leaving 5 bases unmatched. This CDR3 spans 14 amino acids. CDR3 region: CASSFTDRGTEAFF. CDR3 bases: TGTGCCAGCAGCTTCACTGACAGGGGTACTGAAGCTTTCTTT.

This chain links TRBV29-1 with TRBJ2-5; D not resolved. CDR3 length: 15 residues. The germline gives CDR1 SQVTM, CDR2 ANQGSEA. With 5 bases removed from V and 4 bases from J, the gap between germline ends came to 20 bases. In DNA, the CDR3 is TGCAGCGTTACCCTGCCCGACATCAGGAGAGAGACCCAGTACTTC. Residues: CSVTLPDIRRETQYF.

V gene TRBV4-2 combines with J gene TRBJ2-7; 9 bases agree with TRBD1. The CDR3 spans 15 residues. V lost 0 bases to trimming and J lost 4 bases; unmatched junction nucleotides: 4. Looked up from germline, CDR1 is LGHNA and CDR2 is YNFKEQ. The CDR3, as DNA: TGTGCCAGCAGCCAAGAAACAGGGGGCAGATACGAGCAGTACTTC. Protein: CASSQETGGRYEQYF.

The rearrangement uses TRBV5-4 and TRBJ1-2; D remains ambiguous. Germline V CDR1 and CDR2: SGHNT, YYREEE (reference sequence). Trimming removed 0 bases from V and 2 bases from J, with 8 bases in between. The CDR3 totals 14 residues. The CDR3 loop reads CASSLASVNYGYTF. CDR3 DNA: TGTGCCAGCAGCTTGGCCAGCGTGAACTATGGCTACACCTTC. Supplemented by reference TRBV5-4 and TRBJ1-2, the full variable domain reads ETGVTQSPTHLIKTRGQQVTLRCSSQSGHNTVSWYQQALGQGPQFIFQYYREEENGRGNFPPRFSGLQFPNYSSELNVNALELDDSALYLCASSLASVNYGYTFGSGTRLTVV.

The chain carries TRBV12-5 and TRBJ2-1, with 11 bases that match TRBD1. The germline gives CDR1 LGHNT, CDR2 FRNRAP. V lost 6 bases, J lost 4 bases, and 2 bases stayed unmatched. This CDR3 comprises 14 residues. DNA for the CDR3: TGTGCTAGTGGCGGGACAGGGGGTTACAATGAGCAGTTCTTC. Translated: CASGGTGGYNEQFF.

This clonotype was seen at least ten times. The chain is built from TRBV28 and TRBJ1-2, with a possible D match to TRBD1 (6 bases). The CDR3 spans 14 residues. V shed 5 bases and J shed 4 bases, with 14 bases lying between them. Germline V CDR1 and CDR2: MDHEN, SYDVKM. The CDR3 DNA reads as TGTGCCAGCAGTACGGGGGCGTTAAGCTATGGCTACACCTTC. Translation: CASSTGALSYGYTF.

In this sample, this clonotype turned up a few times. This chain joins TRBV7-9 and TRBJ2-6; D is undetermined. V was pared by 1 base and J by 12 bases, with 7 bases between. This CDR3 comprises 12 residues. The germline CDR1 and CDR2 sequences are SEHNR and FQNEAQ (reference sequence). DNA for the CDR3: TGTGCCAGCAGCTTAGACATCGGCGTCCTGACTTTC. Its translation: CASSLDIGVLTF.

CDR3 protein: CASSLRPRFVETQYF. The CDR3 region has the DNA TGTGCCAGCAGTTTACGACCGAGATTTGTGGAGACCCAGTACTTC. J is TRBJ2-5 and V is TRBV27; no reliable D call. V was trimmed by 2 bases and J by 5 bases, leaving 15 bases between them. The CDR3 totals 15 residues. Germline V gene lookup returns CDR1 MNHEY and CDR2 SMNVEV (reference sequence).

This clonotype was counted a few times. V usage is TRBV12-3 or TRBV12-4 and J usage is TRBJ2-5; a weak D match, TRBD1 (6 bases). V lost 3 bases to trimming and J lost 2 bases, with 10 bases between them. This CDR3 has 14 residues. CDR3 in amino acids: CASSFPGHQETQYF. The CDR3, as DNA: TGTGCCAGCAGTTTTCCGGGACATCAAGAGACCCAGTACTTC.